The 26 T cell receptor beta chains in this list originate from one sample, sequenced in a study of T cells in Graves' hyperthyroidism and ophthalmopathy. RNA transcripts yielded amplified TCR beta CDR3 regions. HTBI primers were used for first-round RT-PCR of the TCR CDR3. MiXCR was run by TCRdb on the multiplex PCR reads, yielding one entry per CDR3 protein. The table lists fewer than 650,000 distinct CDR3 sequences, about 14% of them singletons. The sequenced sample was blood. All receptors come from a woman between 18 and 29 years old with Graves' ophthalmopathy.

Many counts were recorded for this clonotype. CDR3 sequence: CASSLGRTSGTEFSTDTQYF. For the CDR3, the DNA is TGTGCCAGCAGCTTAGGCCGGACTAGCGGGACCGAGTTTAGCACAGATACGCAGTATTTT. The V gene is TRBV11-2, the J gene TRBJ2-3, with 12 bases matching TRBD2. After removal of 1 base from V and 0 bases from J, the junction contained 11 bases not matched to a gene. Germline-derived CDR1 and CDR2 are SGHAT and FQNNGV. This CDR3 has 20 amino acids.

The rearrangement uses TRBV19 and TRBJ1-5; TRBD1 matches 10 bases. The CDR3 extends over 14 amino acids. Germline loops: CDR1 LNHDA, CDR2 SQIVND (reference sequence). The V and J ends lost 10 bases and 4 bases, in that order; junction bases with no gene match: 7. The DNA of the CDR3 is TGTGCCACTGCACCGGACAGGGGGAATCAGCCCCAGCATTTT. The encoded protein is CATAPDRGNQPQHF.

This clonotype was seen a handful of times. A much larger clone differs by one base, so this may be a read error. This chain uses TRBV12-3 or TRBV12-4 with TRBJ1-3; tentatively, D is TRBD1 (6 bases). The CDR3 contains 14 residues. V dropped 8 bases and J dropped 0 bases, with 11 bases sitting between them. The CDR3 DNA reads as TGTGCCAGCTACAGGGCCGACTCTGGAAACACCATATATTTT. Its protein is CASYRADSGNTIYF.

This clonotype was observed at least ten times. This chain connects TRBV12-3 or TRBV12-4 to TRBJ2-7; the D is unclear. With 8 bases removed from V and 3 bases from J, the gap between germline ends came to 11 bases. CDR3 length: 12 amino acids. CDR3 nucleotides: TGTGCCAGCGGAAACAGAGACTACGAGCAGTACTTC. Residues: CASGNRDYEQYF.

This clonotype appeared many times. The chain's CDR3 is CAISPGGRDQPQHF. DNA for the CDR3: TGTGCCATCAGCCCAGGGGGCAGGGATCAGCCCCAGCATTTT. The V gene is TRBV10-3, the J gene TRBJ1-5; 8 bases fit TRBD1. V lost 6 bases, J lost 5 bases, and 6 bases stayed unmatched. This CDR3 region has 14 residues. Germline loops: CDR1 ENHRY, CDR2 SYGVKD.

This clonotype was found many times. The chain is built from TRBV7-9 and TRBJ2-1, with TRBD2 matching 11 bases. The germline CDR1 and CDR2 sequences are SEHNR and FQNEAQ (reference sequence). Losses at the gene ends were 4 bases for V and 4 bases for J; bases not matched to a gene: 9. CDR3 length: 17 residues. CDR3 bases: TGTGCCAGCAGCTCGGTACCGGGACTAGCGGAGTACAATGAGCAGTTCTTC. Protein sequence: CASSSVPGLAEYNEQFF. The variable domain in full, with the rest retrieved from reference TRBV7-9 and TRBJ2-1, is DTGVSQNPRHKITKRGQNVTFRCDPISEHNRLYWYRQTLGQGPEFLTYFQNEAQLEKSRLLSDRFSAERPKGSFSTLEIQRTEQGDSAMYLCASSSVPGLAEYNEQFFGPGTRLTVL.

The chain employs TRBV20-1 and TRBJ1-2, with 7 bases that match TRBD1. Per the germline V gene, CDR1 is DFQATT and CDR2 is SNEGSKA (reference sequence). Losses at the gene ends were 4 bases for V and 3 bases for J; bases not matched to a gene: 8. The CDR3 is 14 amino acids. CDR3 nucleotides: TGCAGTGCTAACAGGGGAAGCGGCGACTATGGCTACACCTTC. Translating it yields CSANRGSGDYGYTF.

The J gene is TRBJ2-2, the V gene TRBV3-1, with a weak D call TRBD2 (5 bases). Germline V lookup: CDR1 LGHDT, CDR2 YNNKEL (reference sequence). V was cut by 0 bases and J by 4 bases, with 15 bases left in between. The length of the CDR3 is 17 residues. CDR3 in amino acids: CASSQERGLGGTGELFF. The DNA of the CDR3 is TGTGCCAGCAGCCAAGAGAGAGGGTTAGGAGGCACCGGGGAGCTGTTTTTT. Full variable domain (remainder filled in from reference TRBV3-1 and TRBJ2-2): DTAVSQTPKYLVTQMGNDKSIKCEQNLGHDTMYWYKQDSKKFLKIMFSYNNKELIINETVPNRFSPKSPDKAHLNLHINSLELGDSAVYFCASSQERGLGGTGELFFGEGSRLTVL.

This clonotype was seen at least ten times. The chain carries TRBV11-3 and TRBJ2-7; possible D gene TRBD1, 7 bases. The CDR3 consists of 15 residues. V was pared by 5 bases and J by 5 bases, with 19 bases between. Germline CDR1 and CDR2: SGHNT and YENEEA. DNA for the CDR3: TGTGCCAGCAGCCCCCCCCTCCAGGGGGGCCACGAGCAGTACTTC. Translating gives CASSPPLQGGHEQYF.

This clonotype has a count of ten or more. This chain links TRBV3-1 with TRBJ2-3; TRBD2 aligns across 9 bases. CDR1 and CDR2 (germline): LGHDT, YNNKEL (reference sequence). The V segment lost 1 base and the J segment 5 bases; nucleotides outside the gene matches: 4. The length of the CDR3 is 15 residues. This chain's CDR3 is CASSQGSGSQDTQYF. CDR3 DNA: TGTGCCAGCAGCCAAGGTAGCGGGAGTCAAGATACGCAGTATTTT.

This clonotype was detected a few times. The CDR3 loop is CASSLAPRGGEGNEQFF. CDR3 DNA sequence: TGTGCCAGCAGCTTAGCTCCTCGGGGAGGAGAGGGTAATGAGCAGTTCTTC. This sequence joins TRBV7-8 and TRBJ2-1; TRBD2 is a possible D gene (6 bases). Germline assignment: CDR1 SGHVS and CDR2 FQNEAQ. The ends were cut back, 0 bases at V and 7 bases at J, with 19 bases in the middle. There are 17 residues in the CDR3.

This clonotype was counted between two and nine times. The rearrangement links TRBV11-2 to TRBJ1-2; no reliable D call. Germline loops: CDR1 SGHAT, CDR2 FQNNGV. The CDR3 consists of 16 residues. Trimming cost V 4 bases and J 3 bases, with 18 bases left between them. CDR3: CASSSIVGSRHYGYTF. Written as DNA, the CDR3 is TGTGCCAGCAGCTCGATAGTGGGCAGTCGGCACTATGGCTACACCTTC.

In its sample, this clonotype was seen many times. The genes are TRBV20-1 and TRBJ2-3; TRBD1 matches 8 bases. Germline assignment: CDR1 DFQATT and CDR2 SNEGSKA (reference sequence). The CDR3 runs 14 residues. The V and J ends lost 7 bases and 5 bases, in that order; junction bases with no gene match: 11. CDR3 loop: CSVVDRAIRDTQYF. CDR3 sequence (DNA): TGCAGTGTTGTGGACAGGGCGATCCGAGATACGCAGTATTTT.

This clonotype was found many times. This rearrangement joins TRBV11-3 to TRBJ2-7; 9 bases align to TRBD1. CDR1 is SGHNT, CDR2 YENEEA, per germline. J was trimmed by 4 bases and V by 0 bases; bases with no gene match: 16. This CDR3 spans 19 amino acids. CDR3 residues: CASSLDLMGGPGQGYEQYF. The CDR3 bases are TGTGCCAGCAGCTTAGATCTAATGGGTGGACCGGGACAGGGTTACGAGCAGTACTTC. The entire variable domain, with the rest obtained from reference TRBV11-3 and TRBJ2-7, is as follows: EAGVVQSPRYKIIEKKQPVAFWCNPISGHNTLYWYLQNLGQGPELLIRYENEEAVDDSQLPKDRFSAERLKGVDSTLKIQPAELGDSAVYLCASSLDLMGGPGQGYEQYFGPGTRLTVT.

This clonotype has at least ten counts. The CDR3 nucleotides read TGCAGTGCTAGTGGGCTAGCAGCGTACAATGAGCAGTTCTTC. Translating it yields CSASGLAAYNEQFF. This sequence joins TRBV20-1 and TRBJ2-1; a weak D match, TRBD2 (5 bases). This CDR3 is built from 14 residues. Germline V CDR1 and CDR2: DFQATT, SNEGSKA (reference sequence). V gave up 3 bases and J gave up 4 bases, with 13 bases separating them.

This clonotype was recorded at least ten times. The V gene is TRBV6-1, the J gene TRBJ2-1; D may match TRBD1 or TRBD2 (5 bases each). Germline V gene data show CDR1 as MNHNS and CDR2 as SASEGT. The CDR3 consists of 15 residues. Trimming removed 7 bases from V and 2 bases from J, with 15 bases in between. CDR3: CASTPGTGPYNEQFF. CDR3 DNA: TGTGCCAGCACGCCCGGGACCGGACCCTACAATGAGCAGTTCTTC.

The chain links TRBV14 to TRBJ1-1; a possible D gene is TRBD1 (6 bases). Trimming removed 8 bases at V and 2 bases at J, with 18 bases between. The germline V gene has CDR1 SGHDN and CDR2 FVKESK. This CDR3 comprises 15 residues. The CDR3 DNA reads as TGTGCCAGCGGTCCAATCACAGGGATTAACACTGAAGCTTTCTTT. Its translation is CASGPITGINTEAFF.

This chain connects TRBV9 to TRBJ1-5, with 10 positions matching TRBD1. V gave up 10 bases and J gave up 5 bases; unmatched junction bases: 18. This CDR3 has 17 amino acids. Germline V gene lookup returns CDR1 SGDLS and CDR2 YYNGEE. In DNA, the CDR3 is TGTGCCTTCTCGCGTCCCTTTGACAGGGGGCGTTATCAGCCCCAGCATTTT. As protein: CAFSRPFDRGRYQPQHF.

This clonotype was observed at least ten times. J is TRBJ2-1 and V is TRBV9; D is tentatively TRBD1 or TRBD2 (5 bases each). The CDR3 sequence is 13 residues long. The germline gives CDR1 SGDLS, CDR2 YYNGEE. V lost 0 bases and J 5 bases, leaving 6 bases between the germline ends. The CDR3, as DNA: TGTGCCAGCAGCGTAGGAGGGGACAATGAGCAGTTCTTC. It translates to CASSVGGDNEQFF.

This clonotype occurred many times. The chain employs TRBV20-1 and TRBJ2-5; weak D call: TRBD2 (6 bases). The CDR3 sequence is 14 residues long. Trimming removed 3 bases at V and 5 bases at J, with 16 bases between. Per germline, CDR1 DFQATT and CDR2 SNEGSKA (reference sequence). The CDR3 spells CSASRGDGGETQYF. DNA for the CDR3: TGCAGTGCTAGTAGAGGGGATGGAGGGGAGACCCAGTACTTC.

This clonotype was recorded a few times. The rearrangement joins TRBV18 to TRBJ1-5; weak D call: TRBD1 (5 bases). The CDR3 covers 18 residues. In germline, CDR1 is KGHSH, CDR2 LQKENI. V lost 2 bases and J 0 bases, leaving 17 bases between the germline ends. The CDR3 spells CASSPYETDWYSNQPQHF. The CDR3 DNA follows: TGTGCCAGCTCACCATATGAGACAGATTGGTATAGCAATCAGCCCCAGCATTTT. The whole variable domain, remainder taken from reference TRBV18 and TRBJ1-5, is NAGVMQNPRHLVRRRGQEARLRCSPMKGHSHVYWYRQLPEEGLKFMVYLQKENIIDESGMPKERFSAEFPKEGPSILRIQQVVRGDSAAYFCASSPYETDWYSNQPQHFGDGTRLSIL.

This clonotype was found many times. The V gene is TRBV6-1, the J gene TRBJ2-7, with D unresolved. Trimming stripped 7 bases from V and 0 bases from J, with 22 bases between. CDR3 length equals 17 residues. CDR1 MNHNS and CDR2 SASEGT come from the germline V gene. The CDR3 loop is CASTREAPRATSYEQYF. Written as DNA, the CDR3 is TGTGCCAGCACCCGTGAAGCCCCGAGAGCGACCTCCTACGAGCAGTACTTC.

The chain has TRBV7-3 and TRBJ2-6, with a possible D match to TRBD1 (5 bases). Trimming cost V 3 bases and J 4 bases, with 10 bases left between them. The CDR3 runs 15 residues. From germline, CDR1 is SGHTA and CDR2 FQGTGA. The CDR3 coding sequence is TGTGCCAGCAGCTTCAAGGGGTTGGGGGCCAACGTCCTGACTTTC. Its translation is CASSFKGLGANVLTF.

This clonotype was counted many times. CDR3 coding DNA: TGTGCCAGCAGCTATACCAGGGATAGCAATCAGCCCCAGCATTTT. Encoded protein: CASSYTRDSNQPQHF. The rearrangement links TRBV7-8 to TRBJ1-5; D may be TRBD1 (5 bases). V lost 4 bases and J 0 bases, leaving 10 bases between the germline ends. Germline assignment: CDR1 SGHVS and CDR2 FQNEAQ. This CDR3 has 15 amino acids. The full variable domain, rest sourced from reference TRBV7-8 and TRBJ1-5, is GAGVSQSPRYKVAKRGQDVALRCDPISGHVSLFWYQQALGQGPEFLTYFQNEAQLDKSGLPSDRFFAERPEGSVSTLKIQRTQQEDSAVYLCASSYTRDSNQPQHFGDGTRLSIL.

This clonotype showed up many times. The CDR3 is CASSFQRLVGFPDTQYF. CDR3 sequence (DNA): TGTGCCAGCAGCTTCCAAAGACTAGTTGGTTTCCCAGATACGCAGTATTTT. The chain couples TRBV7-3 to TRBJ2-3; D may be TRBD2 (6 bases). CDR1 and CDR2 (germline): SGHTA, FQGTGA. Trimming pared 3 bases from V and 4 bases from J, leaving 20 bases between. The CDR3 is 17 amino acids. The variable domain in full, with the rest retrieved from reference TRBV7-3 and TRBJ2-3, is GAGVSQTPSNKVTEKGKYVELRCDPISGHTALYWYRQSLGQGPEFLIYFQGTGAADDSGLPNDRFFAVRPEGSVSTLKIQRTERGDSAVYLCASSFQRLVGFPDTQYFGPGTRLTVL.

This clonotype was observed a few times. CDR3 DNA: TGTGCTAGTGCCTTCGAAGGCGGAGGGCAGTACTTC. Amino acids: CASAFEGGGQYF. The rearrangement links TRBV12-5 to TRBJ2-7; maybe TRBD2 (5 bases). CDR3 size: 12 residues. Deletions cut 7 bases from V and 9 bases from J, with 16 bases between. Germline CDR1 reads LGHNT; CDR2 reads FRNRAP.